This T cell receptor beta chain was recorded in a study of cytomegalovirus exposure and HLA in healthy donors (TCRdb year 2017). Looking at the study overall: An earlier analysis of some 550 of the donors reported 250 to 350 Gb of sequence data and 117 million unique TCR beta sequences from roughly 200 million T cells. All discovery cohort repertoires had been generated on a single sequencing platform. An early release covering over 500 HLA-typed donors comprised approximately 300 gigabases of sequencing data and around 80 million unique TCR sequences. Donor age, sex, ethnicity and CMV serostatus were collected together with the repertoire data. Class I and class II HLA loci were covered by the typing at four-digit resolution. To predict cytomegalovirus infection status, the study combined high-throughput TCR immunosequencing, statistical association of individual TCRs with disease status, and machine learning. The number of typed donors differed by locus: roughly 629-630 for A, B, C, DRB1 and DQB1; approximately 530 for DQA1; fewer than 610 for DPA1; and around 450 for DPB1. In the later analysis, no new phenotypic data were used to find candidate immune exposures; instead, reliance was placed on TCR beta sequences and their occurrence across donors. Five DR-DQ haplotypes were treated as single units for association and clustering because of strong linkage in the cohort. The study aimed to test whether signatures of past pathogen exposure could be identified by cataloging public T cell receptors. A later analysis re-analyzed previously published TCR beta repertoires from 666 donors and added high-resolution HLA genotyping to study TCR occurrence patterns. Among around 400 genotyped donors of the cohort, an average of roughly 230,000 unique TCR beta nucleotide sequences was sequenced per donor, of which roughly 17% were non-productive. Of the approximately 370 genotyped donors, roughly 80% were placed in the genetic ancestry cluster associated with self-reported Caucasian donors. Along with the roughly 670-subject first cohort, a separate validation cohort of about 110 different subjects was used. A later genetic analysis used genome-wide SNP genotypes for about 55% of the 666 donors, treating that subset as a discovery cohort. In an earlier analysis of over 550 of the donors, high-throughput TCR beta sequencing was used to judge whether each TCR beta V gene segment behaved as functional or pseudogenic. The study used immunosequencing to profile the T cell repertoires of approximately 640 subjects and linked those repertoires to cytomegalovirus serostatus. What the work shows at the level of the full study, not this receptor alone: A few of the identified cytomegalovirus-associated TCR beta chains were confirmed in vitro to be specific for cytomegalovirus antigens. Sequencing depth was assumed to be roughly uniform across donors in the presence/absence analyses, though that assumption may not hold. A further reported finding was that TCR beta sequences accurately predicted the HLA-A and HLA-B alleles for most subjects in the first cohort. In a later analysis, several top co-occurrence clusters were reported to appear linked to parvovirus B19, influenza, CMV and Epstein-Barr virus. While some public TCRs were present in many individuals, most TCR sequences turned up only very rarely across donors. In both the original and validation cohorts, the classifier was reported to diagnose cytomegalovirus status with high specificity and sensitivity. The study gave a list of 150 to 200 TCR beta chains associated with cytomegalovirus. The authors suggested that the approach could potentially be extended to other disease states and immunological phenotypes. The only immune exposure information available for the cohort was CMV serostatus. A later analysis associated about 17,000 TCR beta sequences with specific HLA alleles at a false discovery rate of 0.05. Because counts were too low, seventeen rarely observed V segments, including chromosome 9 orphons, were excluded from the earlier analysis of some 590 of the donors. In this cohort, only TCR beta chains were sequenced, and detectable features were limited by the absence of alpha or paired-chain data. V-gene and J-gene trimming of TCR beta chains was associated with a missense DCLRE1C variant in a later genetic analysis, and the association was replicated in an independent cohort. Correlated functional status among segregating V segments might be attributable to linkage disequilibrium, but an unknown experimental factor could not be ruled out. Because some donors lacked HLA typing at each locus, the association tests relied only on the typed subset. In a later analysis, TCR association rates were found to vary across HLA loci, with the most associated TCRs seen for DRB1 alleles and the fewest for HLA-C alleles. Broadly in line with IMGT annotations, most TCR beta V segments showed up in productive rearrangements about 87% or about 30% of the time in an earlier analysis of around 600 of the donors. In a later genetic analysis, fewer N-insertions in productive TCRs were reported among donors in an Asian-associated ancestry cluster than the roughly 640-donor mean. A group of highly shared sequence variants was considered likely to be a technical artifact of the sequencing pipeline. Some IMGT-functional V segments, including TRBV6-2 and TRBV6-3, could not be distinguished by the 87-base-pair reads and were therefore excluded. Assigning TCR associations to individual alleles was difficult when HLA alleles, especially DR and DQ, strongly co-occurred. Most CMV-associated TCR beta chains appeared to be HLA-restricted in a later analysis, and the HLA associations seemed to be driven largely by CMV exposure. Compared with equally common non-associated chains, HLA-associated TCR beta chains in a later analysis were more clonally expanded and had lower generation probabilities.

Library prep was done by the immunoSEQ multiplex PCR assay. For the multiplex PCR, a mixture combining 60 forward primers for TCR Vbeta segments and 13 reverse primers for TCR Jbeta segments was used. The CDR3 region of rearranged TCR beta genes was amplified from genomic DNA by a multiplex PCR assay. The amplified TCR beta libraries were sequenced on the Illumina HiSeq System as 87-base-pair reads. For the original study's pipeline: A later analysis tallied tens of millions of unique TCR beta chains across the 600 to 700 repertoires, and about 10 million of those chains were shared by two or more donors. To remove PCR and sequencing errors, raw reads were error-corrected and collapsed into unique sequences using a nearest-neighbor algorithm that merged closely related sequences. V, D and J gene segments were assigned by aligning CDR3 sequences to IMGT reference sequences. Each retained sequence needed at least a six-nucleotide match to both a V gene segment and a J gene segment. Rearrangements were classified as productive when the CDR3 lacked stop codons and remained in frame with V and J, and all other rearrangements were classified as non-productive. CDR3 was defined according to IMGT convention as the region running from the second conserved V-encoded cysteine to the conserved J-encoded phenylalanine. The earlier analysis of about 570 of the donors excluded any sequence lacking an unambiguous match to a single V gene segment. In an earlier analysis of 587 of the donors, a V segment was called functional when productive rearrangements were above 56.7%, and segregating when the standard deviation between donors exceeded 5%. A statistical classification framework was built to diagnose cytomegalovirus status from the catalog of TCR beta chain sequences. In a later analysis, V and J genes were assigned by comparing TCR nucleotide sequences against IMGT/GENE-DB human TR gene sequences. Using the TCRdist pipeline, a later analysis assigned CDR3 sequences along with most-parsimonious VDJ recombination scenarios. In a later analysis, each TCR beta chain was defined by its CDR3 amino acid sequence together with its V-gene family, and reads lacking a unique V-gene family were excluded. A later analysis removed roughly 590 highly shared, low-generation-probability nucleotide sequences to deal with suspected cross-contamination and a sequencing artifact. In a later analysis, a clonal expansion index for each public chain was calculated from normalized within-repertoire ranks of inferred template counts. A later analysis computed generation probabilities with a VDJ recombination model fitted to out-of-frame rearrangements, and checked the results against IGoR. Hypergeometric tests were used in a later analysis to score TCR-TCR, TCR-HLA and TCR-CMV co-occurrence, with a repertoire-size bias correction applied to the TCR pairs. In a later analysis, false discovery rates were estimated by permuting HLA or CMV assignments 20 times. In a later analysis, co-occurring TCRs were grouped with DBSCAN, and TCRdist sequence similarity was added when clustering was performed within HLA-allele-positive subsets. Repertoires with fewer than 30,000 or more than 120,000 public chains were left out of co-occurrence clustering, as were five repertoires with anomalous nucleotide sharing. Not all clones reach the TCRdb copy of this immuneACCESS table, which keeps in-frame sequences only. Checked studies attribute under half of the gap to unresolved V genes and leave the rest unexplained. The V and J calls and clone size come from that table; D and trimming were worked out from the DNA. In all, the sample holds 200,000 or so clones, and roughly 74% of those were seen once. Roughly 6% of the sample goes to the ten largest clones.

V gives up 4 bases and J gives up 2 bases, and the segment between their germline ends measures 11 bases. Looking up the germline V gene yields CDR1 SQVTM and CDR2 ANQGSEA. The CDR3 holds 13 amino acids from the cysteine to the phenylalanine. Only the CDR3 part of the read is kept: 39 bases, read in frame from the first base. The cohort was made up of approximately 670 healthy bone marrow donors. Cohort members were all nominally healthy when sampled, although unrecorded immune exposures were likely present. The donor tested CMV seropositive and was one of the 289 seropositive cohort members. A peripheral blood sample was collected from each donor, and TCR beta sequencing was performed on peripheral blood mononuclear cells. The Qiagen DNeasy Blood Extraction Kit was used to extract genomic DNA from the blood cell samples. A word on this clone: Its antigen is not yet known. Per-nucleotide qualities are absent, and no much larger clonotype sits a single base away.

This TCR derives from a woman younger than 45 in good health and CMV-seropositive. The sample was PBMCs. The chain is encoded by TRBV29-1 joined to TRBJ1-1, with the D gene uncertain. The CDR3 is CSVVGQANTEAFF. The DNA reads TGCAGCGTTGTAGGCCAGGCAAACACTGAAGCTTTCTTT. This CDR3, with the reference TRBV29-1 and TRBJ1-1 proteins standing in past its ends, gives the full variable domain SAVISQKPSRDICQRGTSLTIQCQVDSQVTMMFWYRQQPGQSLTLIATANQGSEATYESGFVIDKFPISRPNLTFSTLTVSNMSPEDSSIYLCSVVGQANTEAFFGQGTRLTVV.